The rows below give T cell receptor beta chains drawn from one sample of a study of T cell responses to AZD1222 COVID-19 vaccine. Sequencing was performed with immunoSEQ multiplex PCR; in TCRdb, only in-frame clones are kept and a portion is missing. The sample lists 150,000 to 200,000 clones; 88% were seen once. Sample: peripheral blood, taken 28 days after the second AZD1222 dose. The receptors come from an adult who received the AZD1222 COVID-19 vaccine. Both conserved end residues are part of each CDR3. The size field is filled for only some rows; it gives once, few, many or a size class.

clone_size	v_call	cdr3_aa
.	TRBV27	CASSPLSTTRNTIYF
.	TRBV2	CASSELGGGYTF
.	TRBV7-9	CASSLFTATNEKLFF
.	TRBV29-1	CSVSPGQGFNQPQHF
once	TRBV20-1	CSAGGNLAEQFF
once	TRBV5-6	CASSTTGDTEAFF
.	TRBV7-6	CAVSTGGGTEAFF
few	TRBV10-1	CASSEAAGVPGELFF
.	TRBV13	CASSLRIGAAGDGYTF
.	TRBV7-2	CASSLGMGNGELFF
.	TRBV5-4	CASSLGGTAGNTIYF
.	TRBV2	CASSTAWQAGSQPQHF
.	TRBV4-3	CASSQGRGRNTGELFF